The 23 T cell receptor beta chains reported below all come from one sample, sequenced in a study of tumor-infiltrating lymphocytes in localized non-small cell lung cancer. This table comes from immunoSEQ multiplex PCR, and its TCRdb copy is limited to in-frame clones, with some not included. Here the sample spans around 3,000 clones, over 65% being singletons. Sequencing was performed on uninvolved lung tissue not adjacent to the tumor. These receptors were obtained from a human donor with non-small cell lung cancer.

The gene calls are TRBV7-6 and TRBJ2-1, with 7 positions matching TRBD1. The CDR3 spans 14 residues. V gave up 3 bases and J gave up 4 bases; unmatched junction bases: 3. CDR1 and CDR2 (germline): SGHVS, FNYEAQ. The CDR3 DNA follows: TGTGCCAGCAGCTTGATGGGACAGTACAATGAGCAGTTCTTC. Translating gives CASSLMGQYNEQFF.

V usage is TRBV29-1 and J usage is TRBJ2-3; unclear D gene. CDR1 and CDR2 from the germline V gene are SQVTM and ANQGSEA. This CDR3 is built from 14 residues. Trimming stripped 2 bases from V and 0 bases from J, with 9 bases between. The CDR3 nucleotides read TGCAGCGTTGAACCGGCCTCTAGCACAGATACGCAGTATTTT. Its protein product is CSVEPASSTDTQYF.

The chain links TRBV5-1 to TRBJ1-1; D may be TRBD1 (5 bases). Trimming removed 4 bases at V and 1 base at J, with 17 bases between. This CDR3 has 16 residues. Germline V gene lookup returns CDR1 SGHRS and CDR2 YFSETQ. CDR3 nucleotide sequence: TGCGCCAGCAGCCCCCGCCCGGGGGGAAAGAACACTGAAGCTTTCTTT. It translates to CASSPRPGGKNTEAFF.

This chain links TRBV28 with TRBJ1-4, with TRBD1 identical over 7 bases. CDR3 length: 14 residues. J was trimmed by 4 bases and V by 2 bases; bases with no gene match: 1. Looked up from germline, CDR1 is MDHEN and CDR2 is SYDVKM. The DNA of the CDR3 is TGTGCCAGCAGTTTAAGACAGGGTAATGAAAAACTGTTTTTT. Its protein product is CASSLRQGNEKLFF. Based on the CDR3 plus reference TRBV28 and TRBJ1-4, the full variable domain is DVKVTQSSRYLVKRTGEKVFLECVQDMDHENMFWYRQDPGLGLRLIYFSYDVKMKEKGDIPEGYSVSREKKERFSLILESASTNQTSMYLCASSLRQGNEKLFFGSGTQLSVL.

V and J are TRBV14 and TRBJ1-2; no definite D call. Trimming left V 0 bases short and J 5 bases short, with 10 bases between. The CDR3 covers 14 residues. Germline loops: CDR1 SGHDN, CDR2 FVKESK. The CDR3 here is CASSQDPGSYGYTF. The CDR3 DNA reads TGTGCCAGCAGCCAAGATCCAGGATCATATGGCTACACCTTC.

The chain couples TRBV9 to TRBJ1-4, with D perhaps TRBD1 (6 bases). Trimming removed 3 bases at V and 8 bases at J, with 17 bases between. Germline V gene data show CDR1 as SGDLS and CDR2 as YYNGEE. The CDR3 contains 15 residues. The CDR3 nucleotides read TGTGCCAGCAGCGCCGCCCAGGGCAGGGGAGAAAAACTGTTTTTT. This encodes CASSAAQGRGEKLFF.

This clone was picked up a small number of times. V and J are TRBV5-1 and TRBJ2-5; no clear D. The germline gives CDR1 SGHRS, CDR2 YFSETQ. V was cut by 2 bases and J by 1 base, with 12 bases left in between. The CDR3 is 15 amino acids. CDR3 nucleotide sequence: TGCGCCAGCAGCTTCCTTAGAATGGCCCAAGAGACCCAGTACTTC. This codes for CASSFLRMAQETQYF.

The chain combines TRBV28 with TRBJ1-2; D gene ambiguous. The germline V gene has CDR1 MDHEN and CDR2 SYDVKM. Trimming took off 1 base at V and 6 bases at J, with 15 bases between the two ends. CDR3 length equals 15 residues. CDR3: CASSLFLRAAHGYTF. The CDR3 DNA is TGTGCCAGCAGTTTATTTCTAAGGGCAGCTCATGGCTACACCTTC.

This clone was counted between two and nine times. This chain links TRBV11-3 with TRBJ2-1, with TRBD2 matching over 11 bases. The CDR3 length is 18 residues. Trimming took 4 bases from V and 5 from J; bases not matched to a gene: 13. Per germline, CDR1 SGHNT and CDR2 YENEEA. The CDR3 DNA reads TGTGCCAGCAGCTACGCCGGGACTAGCGGTTCTCGCGACAATGAGCAGTTCTTC. Translated, it gives CASSYAGTSGSRDNEQFF.

The rearrangement links TRBV7-8 to TRBJ1-2; D is perhaps TRBD1 (6 bases). V lost 5 bases and J 2 bases, leaving 9 bases between the germline ends. CDR1 is SGHVS and CDR2 is FQNEAQ in the germline V gene. This CDR3 contains 13 residues. Written as DNA, the CDR3 is TGTGCCAGCAGCCAAGACAGGAACTATGGCTACACCTTC. Its protein product is CASSQDRNYGYTF.

CDR3 nucleotides: TGCGCCAGCAGCCCGGACACTACCTACAATGAGCAGTTCTTC. It is translated as CASSPDTTYNEQFF. V and J are TRBV5-1 and TRBJ2-1; D possibly corresponds to TRBD1 (5 bases). CDR1 and CDR2 from the germline V gene are SGHRS and YFSETQ. The CDR3 length is 14 residues. V was clipped by 4 bases and J by 2 bases, with 10 bases between them. Using reference TRBV5-1 and TRBJ2-1 for the parts outside the CDR3, the full variable domain is KAGVTQTPRYLIKTRGQQVTLSCSPISGHRSVSWYQQTPGQGLQFLFEYFSETQRNKGNFPGRFSGRQFSNSRSEMNVSTLELGDSALYLCASSPDTTYNEQFFGPGTRLTVL.

This clone has a handful of counts. This rearrangement joins TRBV10-2 to TRBJ2-1, with D possibly TRBD2 on 6 matching bases. Germline lookup yields CDR1 WSHSY and CDR2 SAAADI. The germline V and J ends were trimmed by 4 bases and 4 bases, with 11 bases remaining between them. The CDR3 loop spans 14 amino acids. The CDR3 spells CASSALSGYNEQFF. The CDR3 nucleotides read TGCGCCAGCAGTGCCCTGAGCGGGTACAATGAGCAGTTCTTC.

This clone was recorded a few times. The chain employs TRBV6-5 and TRBJ1-2; D is undetermined. The CDR3 runs 13 residues. Between the trimmed V and J ends, which lost 6 bases and 8 bases, there was a span of 16 bases. The germline V gene encodes CDR1 MNHEY and CDR2 SVGAGI. In DNA form, the CDR3 reads TGTGCCAGCAGGTTTTATCGTGAAGGCGGCTACACCTTC. Residues: CASRFYREGGYTF.

This sequence joins TRBV27 and TRBJ1-5, with 7 bases identical to TRBD1. The CDR3 runs 16 residues. Germline CDR1 is MNHEY and CDR2 is SMNVEV (reference sequence). J lost 0 bases, V lost 6 bases, and 8 bases had no gene match. CDR3 region: CASRPGTAYSNQPQHF. In DNA, the CDR3 is TGTGCCAGCAGACCCGGGACAGCCTATAGCAATCAGCCCCAGCATTTT.

The genes are TRBV11-2 and TRBJ1-2; D ambiguous. Germline V gene data show CDR1 as SGHAT and CDR2 as FQNNGV. CDR3 length equals 14 residues. Trimming pared 7 bases from V and 3 bases from J, leaving 15 bases between. As DNA, the CDR3 is TGTGCCAGCACCTCACTCCGGAGGGACTATGGCTACACCTTC. Translating it yields CASTSLRRDYGYTF.

The rearrangement uses TRBV27 and TRBJ2-5; 10 bases agree with TRBD2. Germline V CDR1 and CDR2: MNHEY, SMNVEV (reference sequence). This CDR3 has 17 amino acids. V lost 1 base and J lost 5; bases outside the gene matches: 10. The CDR3 DNA follows: TGTGCCAGCAGTTTATTATCTACTAGCGGGGCCGGGGAGACCCAGTACTTC. Translated: CASSLLSTSGAGETQYF.

This chain connects TRBV11-1 to TRBJ1-1; 8 bases match TRBD1. From germline, CDR1 is SGHAT and CDR2 FQDESV (reference sequence). CDR3 length: 14 residues. J gave up 5 bases and V 6 bases, and 8 bases lay outside the gene matches. CDR3 protein: CASSPDRVGTEAFF. Written as DNA, the CDR3 is TGTGCCAGCAGTCCGGACAGGGTGGGAACTGAAGCTTTCTTT. The whole variable domain, remainder taken from reference TRBV11-1 and TRBJ1-1, is EAEVAQSPRYKITEKSQAVAFWCDPISGHATLYWYRQILGQGPELLVQFQDESVVDDSQLPKDRFSAERLKGVDSTLKIQPAELGDSAMYLCASSPDRVGTEAFFGQGTRLTVV.

The CDR3 protein is CASSLDGAGGPQHF. CDR3 nucleotide sequence: TGTGCCAGCAGCTTAGACGGGGCCGGTGGGCCCCAGCATTTT. The chain employs TRBV7-9 and TRBJ1-5; tentative D call: TRBD1 (5 bases). The V gene's germline CDR1 is SEHNR and CDR2 FQNEAQ (reference sequence). This CDR3 is built from 14 residues. V was cut by 1 base and J by 9 bases, with 13 bases left in between.

The chain recombines TRBV6-1 with TRBJ2-2; 8 nucleotides match TRBD1. The V gene end was trimmed by 6 bases and the J gene end by 0 bases; junction bases not matched to a gene: 0. This CDR3 has 14 residues. Germline V gene data show CDR1 as MNHNS and CDR2 as SASEGT. The chain's CDR3 is CASRTGANTGELFF. CDR3 bases: TGTGCCAGCAGGACAGGGGCGAACACCGGGGAGCTGTTTTTT.

The chain employs TRBV30 and TRBJ1-2; possible D gene TRBD1, 5 bases. Trimming took 4 bases from V and 4 from J, leaving 10 bases between them. The germline CDR1 and CDR2 sequences are GTSNPN and SVGIG (reference sequence). This CDR3 has 12 amino acids. CDR3 region: CAWTGGTYGYTF. The DNA of the CDR3 is TGTGCCTGGACCGGGGGAACCTATGGCTACACCTTC.

The rearrangement uses TRBV6-1 and TRBJ2-7; 9 bases agree with TRBD2. The germline V gene has CDR1 MNHNS and CDR2 SASEGT. This CDR3 spans 13 amino acids. Unmatched junction bases numbered 5, after V lost 4 bases and J lost 7 bases. DNA of the CDR3: TGTGCCAGCAGTGCTAGCGGGGTGGGTGAGCAGTACTTC. Protein product: CASSASGVGEQYF.

The genes are TRBV15 and TRBJ1-5; maybe TRBD1 (6 bases). Trimming shortened V by 3 bases and J by 7 bases, and 13 bases separated the two germline ends. The length of the CDR3 is 14 residues. Germline V CDR1 and CDR2: LNHNV, YYDKDF (reference sequence). CDR3 sequence: CATSSDRRLQPQHF. The CDR3 nucleotides are TGTGCCACCAGCAGTGACAGGAGATTGCAGCCCCAGCATTTT.

CDR3 coding DNA: TGTGCCATCGGGGGTGGAAACTCTGGGGCCAACGTCCTGACTTTC. Translated, it gives CAIGGGNSGANVLTF. The chain links TRBV10-3 to TRBJ2-6; either TRBD1 or TRBD2 may fit D (5 bases each). CDR1 ENHRY and CDR2 SYGVKD come from the germline V gene. V was trimmed by 8 bases and J by 0 bases, leaving 11 bases between them. The CDR3 spans 15 residues.